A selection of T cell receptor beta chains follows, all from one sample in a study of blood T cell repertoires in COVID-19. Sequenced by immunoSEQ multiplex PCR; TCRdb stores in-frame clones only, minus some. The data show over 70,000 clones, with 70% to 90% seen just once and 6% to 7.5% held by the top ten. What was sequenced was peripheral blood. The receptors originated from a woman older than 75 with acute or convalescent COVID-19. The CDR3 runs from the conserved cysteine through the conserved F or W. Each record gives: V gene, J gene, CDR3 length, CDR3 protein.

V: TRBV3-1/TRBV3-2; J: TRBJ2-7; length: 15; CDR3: CASSQYLAASYEQYF
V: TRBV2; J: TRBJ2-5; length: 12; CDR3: CASSVGYETQYF
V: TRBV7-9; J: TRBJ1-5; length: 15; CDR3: CASSPGRNSNQPQHF
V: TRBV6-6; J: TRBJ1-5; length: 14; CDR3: CASRRQVSNQPQHF
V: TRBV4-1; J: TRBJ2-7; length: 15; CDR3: CASSQGLAGTYEQYF
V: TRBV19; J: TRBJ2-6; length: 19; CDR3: CASSGSKGNSLSGANVLTF
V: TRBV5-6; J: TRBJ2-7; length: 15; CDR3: CASSLHQGVQYEQYF
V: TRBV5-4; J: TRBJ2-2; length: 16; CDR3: CASSPGTSGSTGELFF
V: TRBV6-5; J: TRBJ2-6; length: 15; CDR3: CASNERRSGANVLTF
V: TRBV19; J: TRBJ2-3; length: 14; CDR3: CASSTFQGADTQYF
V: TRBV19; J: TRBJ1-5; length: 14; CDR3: CASSDPGLNQPQHF
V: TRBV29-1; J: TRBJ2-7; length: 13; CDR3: CSVYDRGIYEQYF
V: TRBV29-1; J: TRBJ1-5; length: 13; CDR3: CSVAGTAQGPQHF
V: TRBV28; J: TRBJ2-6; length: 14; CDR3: CASTSPGGANVLTF
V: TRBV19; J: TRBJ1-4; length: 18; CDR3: CASSYRDRLIGTNEKLFF
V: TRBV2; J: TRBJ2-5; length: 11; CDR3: CASREEETQYF
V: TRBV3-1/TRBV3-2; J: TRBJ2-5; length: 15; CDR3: CASSLGTTLQETQYF
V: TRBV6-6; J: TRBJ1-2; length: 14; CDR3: CASSPRTDNYGYTF
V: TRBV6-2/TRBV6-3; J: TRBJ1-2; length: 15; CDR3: CASSSINRRAYGYTF
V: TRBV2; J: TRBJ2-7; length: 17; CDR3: CASSPLGWGRDLYEQYF
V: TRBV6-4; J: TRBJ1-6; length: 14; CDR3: CASSRDHRDSPLHF
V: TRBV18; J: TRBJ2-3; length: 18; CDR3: CASSPLSARTGSTDTQYF
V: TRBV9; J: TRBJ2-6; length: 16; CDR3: CASSVETGSGANVLTF
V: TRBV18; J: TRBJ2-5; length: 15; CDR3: CASSGGTSGWETQYF
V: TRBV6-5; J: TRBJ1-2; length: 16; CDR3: CASSYSIQLGVVGYTF
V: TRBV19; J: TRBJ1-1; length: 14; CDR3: CASSPPGSRTEAFF
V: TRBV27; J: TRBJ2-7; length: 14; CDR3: CASSLLGGERKQYF
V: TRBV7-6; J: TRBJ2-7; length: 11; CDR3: CASSNIVEQYF
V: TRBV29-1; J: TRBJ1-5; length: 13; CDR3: CSVGGGMNQPQHF
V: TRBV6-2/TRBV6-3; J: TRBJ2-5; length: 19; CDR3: CASSYPTPTSGSRGETQYF
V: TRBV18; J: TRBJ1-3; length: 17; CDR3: CASSPPSPGQTGNTIYF
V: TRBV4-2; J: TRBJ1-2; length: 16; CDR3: CASSQDLRVGSYGYTF
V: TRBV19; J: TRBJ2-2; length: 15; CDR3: CASMLGTGGAGELFF
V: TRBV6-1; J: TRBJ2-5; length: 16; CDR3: CASSDPGQGTGETQYF
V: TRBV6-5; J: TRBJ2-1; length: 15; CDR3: CASRAGTGGSNEQFF
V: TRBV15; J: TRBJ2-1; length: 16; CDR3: CATSRQGEIYYNEQFF
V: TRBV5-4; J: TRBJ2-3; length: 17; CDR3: CASSARTSGSSTDTQYF
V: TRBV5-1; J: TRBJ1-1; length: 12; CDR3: CASSSTGPAAFF
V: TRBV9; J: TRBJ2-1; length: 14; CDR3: CASSVATSDNEQFF
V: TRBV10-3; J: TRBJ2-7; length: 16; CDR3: CAISEPQAGRTYEQYF
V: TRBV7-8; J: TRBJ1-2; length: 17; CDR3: CASSFGTGAFQIYGYTF
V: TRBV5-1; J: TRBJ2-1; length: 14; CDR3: CASSDTTDYNEQFF
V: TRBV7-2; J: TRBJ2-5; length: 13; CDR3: CASSPGAVKTQYF
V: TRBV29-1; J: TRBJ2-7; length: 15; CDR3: CSVGLPSGRFYEQYF
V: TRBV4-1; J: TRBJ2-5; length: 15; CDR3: CASSSYRGTQETQYF
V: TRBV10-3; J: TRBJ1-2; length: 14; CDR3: CAISESGQGYGYTF
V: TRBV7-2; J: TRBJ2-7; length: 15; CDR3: CASSSSPGTRGEQYF
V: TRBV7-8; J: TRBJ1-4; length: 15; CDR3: CASSFRLSGEGKLFF
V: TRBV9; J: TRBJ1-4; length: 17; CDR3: CASSVDRGGQGGEKLFF
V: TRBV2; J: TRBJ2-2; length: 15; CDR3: CASNQGGAQVGELFF
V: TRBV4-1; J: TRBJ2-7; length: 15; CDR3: CASSQGGHSSYEQYF
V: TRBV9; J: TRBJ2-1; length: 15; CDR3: CASSVVSSGYNEQFF
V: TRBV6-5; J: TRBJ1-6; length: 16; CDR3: CASRYGEGFYNSPLHF
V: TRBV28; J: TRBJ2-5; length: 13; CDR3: CASTTGGGETQYF
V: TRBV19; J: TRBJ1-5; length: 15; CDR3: CASSMRDGRDQPQHF
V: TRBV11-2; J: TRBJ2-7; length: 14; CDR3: CASSLALGRGEQYF
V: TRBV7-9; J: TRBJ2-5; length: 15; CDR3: CASSLFDNTDALTYF
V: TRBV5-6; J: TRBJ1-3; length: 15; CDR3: CASSSRGGAGNTIYF
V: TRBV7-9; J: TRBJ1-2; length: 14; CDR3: CASSHRDSWGGYTF
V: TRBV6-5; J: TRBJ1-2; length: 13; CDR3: CASSFGASYGYTF